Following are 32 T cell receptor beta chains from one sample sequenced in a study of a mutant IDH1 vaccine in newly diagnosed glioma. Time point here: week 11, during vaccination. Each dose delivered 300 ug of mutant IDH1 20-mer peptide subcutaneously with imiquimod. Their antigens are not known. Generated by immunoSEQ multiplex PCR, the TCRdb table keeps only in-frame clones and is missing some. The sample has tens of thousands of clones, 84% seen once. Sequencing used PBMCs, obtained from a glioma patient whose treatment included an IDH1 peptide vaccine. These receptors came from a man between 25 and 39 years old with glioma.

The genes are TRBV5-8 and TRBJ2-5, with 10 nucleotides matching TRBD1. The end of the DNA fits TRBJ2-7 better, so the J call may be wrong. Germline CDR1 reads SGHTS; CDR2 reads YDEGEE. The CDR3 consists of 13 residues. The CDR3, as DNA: TGTGCCTATCGGACAGGGGGGACCTACGAGCAGTACTTC. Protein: CAYRTGGTYEQYF.

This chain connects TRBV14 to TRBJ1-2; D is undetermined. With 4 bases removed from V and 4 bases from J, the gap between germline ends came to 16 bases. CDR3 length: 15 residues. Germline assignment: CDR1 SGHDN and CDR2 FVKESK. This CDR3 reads CASSRTVGPIYGYTF. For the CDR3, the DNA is TGTGCCAGCAGCCGCACCGTAGGGCCAATCTATGGCTACACCTTC.

As DNA, the CDR3 is TGTGCCTGGACTGGACTAGCGGGAGTCACAGATACGCAGTATTTT. Translation gives CAWTGLAGVTDTQYF. The chain combines TRBV30 with TRBJ2-3; 13 bases fit TRBD2. The CDR3 length is 15 residues. V lost 4 bases to trimming and J lost 2 bases; unmatched junction nucleotides: 3. Looked up from germline, CDR1 is GTSNPN and CDR2 is SVGIG (reference sequence).

The CDR3 DNA sequence: TGTGCCAGCAGTGTGGACGGATACTACGAGCAGTACTTC. Translation: CASSVDGYYEQYF. The chain recombines TRBV6-1 with TRBJ2-7; no clear D gene. This CDR3 region has 13 residues. Germline-derived CDR1 and CDR2 are MNHNS and SASEGT. Trimming stripped 4 bases from V and 3 bases from J, with 10 bases between.

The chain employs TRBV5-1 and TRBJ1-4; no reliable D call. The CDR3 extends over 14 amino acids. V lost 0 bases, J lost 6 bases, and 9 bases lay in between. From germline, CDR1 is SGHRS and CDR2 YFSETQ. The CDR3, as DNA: TGCGCCAGCAGCTTGGACGGCGGGGATGAAAAACTGTTTTTT. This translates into CASSLDGGDEKLFF.

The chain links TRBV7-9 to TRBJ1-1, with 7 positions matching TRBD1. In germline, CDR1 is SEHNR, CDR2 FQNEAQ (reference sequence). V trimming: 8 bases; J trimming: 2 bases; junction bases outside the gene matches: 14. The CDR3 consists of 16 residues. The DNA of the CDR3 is TGTGCCAGCTTCCATAGTAGGGGACAGTTAAACACTGAAGCTTTCTTT. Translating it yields CASFHSRGQLNTEAFF.

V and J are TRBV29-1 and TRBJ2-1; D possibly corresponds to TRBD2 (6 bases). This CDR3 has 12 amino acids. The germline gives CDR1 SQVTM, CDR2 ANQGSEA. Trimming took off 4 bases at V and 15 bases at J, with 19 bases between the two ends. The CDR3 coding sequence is TGCAGCGTTGCGAGGTCGGGACTCCCGGTGTTCTTC. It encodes CSVARSGLPVFF.

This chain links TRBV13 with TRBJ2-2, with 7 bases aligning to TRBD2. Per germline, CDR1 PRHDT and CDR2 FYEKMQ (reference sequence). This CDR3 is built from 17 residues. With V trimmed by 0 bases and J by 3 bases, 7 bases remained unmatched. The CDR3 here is CASSLGYGGGYTGELFF. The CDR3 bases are TGTGCCAGCAGCTTAGGATACGGCGGGGGATACACCGGGGAGCTGTTTTTT. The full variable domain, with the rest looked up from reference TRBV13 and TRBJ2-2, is AAGVIQSPRHLIKEKRETATLKCYPIPRHDTVYWYQQGPGQDPQFLISFYEKMQSDKGSIPDRFSAQQFSDYHSELNMSSLELGDSALYFCASSLGYGGGYTGELFFGEGSRLTVL.

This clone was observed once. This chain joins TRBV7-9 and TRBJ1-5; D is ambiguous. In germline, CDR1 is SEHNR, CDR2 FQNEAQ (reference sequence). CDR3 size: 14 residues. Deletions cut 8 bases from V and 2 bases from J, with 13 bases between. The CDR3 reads CASDQSWGNQPQHF. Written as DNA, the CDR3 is TGTGCCAGCGACCAAAGTTGGGGCAATCAGCCCCAGCATTTT.

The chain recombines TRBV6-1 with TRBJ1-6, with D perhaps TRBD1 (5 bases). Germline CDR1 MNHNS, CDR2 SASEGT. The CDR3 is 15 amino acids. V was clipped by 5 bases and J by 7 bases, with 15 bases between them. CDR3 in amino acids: CASSTRQPDNSPLHF. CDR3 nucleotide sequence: TGTGCCAGCAGTACACGACAGCCGGACAATTCACCCCTCCACTTT.

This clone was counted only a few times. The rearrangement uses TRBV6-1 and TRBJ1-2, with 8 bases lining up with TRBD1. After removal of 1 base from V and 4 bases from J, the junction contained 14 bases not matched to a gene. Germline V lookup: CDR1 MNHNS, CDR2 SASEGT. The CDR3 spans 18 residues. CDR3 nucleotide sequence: TGTGCCAGCAGTGAAGAATTGGGGACAGGCGTTTCCCTCTATGGCTACACCTTC. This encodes CASSEELGTGVSLYGYTF.

The CDR3 sequence is CASSYSNGAGYNEQYF. The CDR3 bases are TGTGCCAGCAGTTACTCGAATGGGGCAGGTTATAACGAGCAGTACTTC. The V gene is TRBV6-5, the J gene TRBJ2-7; tentatively, D is TRBD1 (5 bases). With 0 bases removed from V and 5 bases from J, the gap between germline ends came to 17 bases. The CDR3 covers 16 residues. Germline V gene sequence: CDR1 MNHEY, CDR2 SVGAGI.

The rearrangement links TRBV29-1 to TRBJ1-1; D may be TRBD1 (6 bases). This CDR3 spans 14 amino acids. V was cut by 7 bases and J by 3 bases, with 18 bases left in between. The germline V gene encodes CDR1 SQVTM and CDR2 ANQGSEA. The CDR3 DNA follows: TGCAGCGGCCAAAACAGGCCAGGGGACACTGAAGCTTTCTTT. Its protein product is CSGQNRPGDTEAFF. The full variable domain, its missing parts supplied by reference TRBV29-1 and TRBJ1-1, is SAVISQKPSRDICQRGTSLTIQCQVDSQVTMMFWYRQQPGQSLTLIATANQGSEATYESGFVIDKFPISRPNLTFSTLTVSNMSPEDSSIYLCSGQNRPGDTEAFFGQGTRLTVV.

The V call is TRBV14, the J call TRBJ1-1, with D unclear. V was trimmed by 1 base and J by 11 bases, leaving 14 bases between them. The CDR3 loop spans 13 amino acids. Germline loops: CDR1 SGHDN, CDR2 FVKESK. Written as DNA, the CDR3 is TGTGCCAGCAGCCAAGTGGCAGCTTTTAGGGCTTTCTTT. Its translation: CASSQVAAFRAFF.

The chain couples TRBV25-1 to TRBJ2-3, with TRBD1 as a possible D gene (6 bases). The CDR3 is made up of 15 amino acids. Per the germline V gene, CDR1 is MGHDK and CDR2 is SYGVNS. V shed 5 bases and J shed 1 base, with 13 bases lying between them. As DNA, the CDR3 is TGTGCCAGCAGTCTCCGGGACACTGGCACAGATACGCAGTATTTT. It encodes CASSLRDTGTDTQYF.

The CDR3 DNA follows: TGTGCCAGCAGTGACTGGGGAATTGCCTATGGCTACACCTTC. This gives the protein CASSDWGIAYGYTF. J is TRBJ1-2 and V is TRBV6-1; D is uncertain. V shed 3 bases and J shed 4 bases, with 12 bases lying between them. Germline CDR1 is MNHNS and CDR2 is SASEGT. CDR3 length equals 14 residues.

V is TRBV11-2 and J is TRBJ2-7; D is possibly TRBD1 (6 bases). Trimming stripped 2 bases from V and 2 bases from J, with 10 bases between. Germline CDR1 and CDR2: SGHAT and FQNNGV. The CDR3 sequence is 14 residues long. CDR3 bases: TGTGCCAGCAGCTTACGTGCAGGGGCCTACGAGCAGTACTTC. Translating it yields CASSLRAGAYEQYF.

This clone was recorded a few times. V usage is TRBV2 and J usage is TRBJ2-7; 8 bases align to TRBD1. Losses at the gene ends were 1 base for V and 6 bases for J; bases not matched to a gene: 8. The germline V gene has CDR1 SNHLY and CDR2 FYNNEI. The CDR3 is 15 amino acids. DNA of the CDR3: TGTGCCAGCAGTGAAGGGGGACAGGTTTTAAGCGAGCAGTACTTC. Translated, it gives CASSEGGQVLSEQYF.

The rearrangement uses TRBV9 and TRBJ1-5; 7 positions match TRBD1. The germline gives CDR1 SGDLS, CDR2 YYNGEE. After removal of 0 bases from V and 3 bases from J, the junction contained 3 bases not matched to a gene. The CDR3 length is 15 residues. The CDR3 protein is CASSVGGGLNQPQHF. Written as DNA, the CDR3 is TGTGCCAGCAGCGTAGGAGGGGGCCTCAATCAGCCCCAGCATTTT. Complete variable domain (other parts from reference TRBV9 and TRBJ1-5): DSGVTQTPKHLITATGQRVTLRCSPRSGDLSVYWYQQSLDQGLQFLIQYYNGEERAKGNILERFSAQQFPDLHSELNLSSLELGDSALYFCASSVGGGLNQPQHFGDGTRLSIL.

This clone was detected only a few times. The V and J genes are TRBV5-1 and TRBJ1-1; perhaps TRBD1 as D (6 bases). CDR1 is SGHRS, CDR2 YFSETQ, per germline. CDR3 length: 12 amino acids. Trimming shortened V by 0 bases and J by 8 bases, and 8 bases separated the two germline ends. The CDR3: CASSLGQGEAFF. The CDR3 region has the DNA TGCGCCAGCAGCTTGGGTCAGGGGGAAGCTTTCTTT.

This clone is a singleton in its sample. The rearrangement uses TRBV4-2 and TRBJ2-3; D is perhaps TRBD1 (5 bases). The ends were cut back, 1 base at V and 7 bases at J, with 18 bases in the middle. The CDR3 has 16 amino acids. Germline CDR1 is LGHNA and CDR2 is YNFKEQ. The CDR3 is CASSQGPREGVYTQYF. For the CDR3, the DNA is TGTGCCAGCAGCCAAGGGCCTAGAGAAGGGGTCTATACGCAGTATTTT.

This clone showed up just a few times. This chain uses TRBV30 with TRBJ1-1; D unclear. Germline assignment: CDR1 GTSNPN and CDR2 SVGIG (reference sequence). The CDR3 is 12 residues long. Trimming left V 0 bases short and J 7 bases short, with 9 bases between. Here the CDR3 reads CAWSVERYEAFF. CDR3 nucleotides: TGTGCCTGGAGTGTAGAACGGTATGAAGCTTTCTTT.

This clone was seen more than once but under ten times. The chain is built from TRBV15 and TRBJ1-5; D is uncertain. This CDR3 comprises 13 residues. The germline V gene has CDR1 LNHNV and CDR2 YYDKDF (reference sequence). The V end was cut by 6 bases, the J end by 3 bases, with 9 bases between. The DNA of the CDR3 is TGTGCCACCAGTGTAGTACCCAATCAGCCCCAGCATTTT. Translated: CATSVVPNQPQHF.

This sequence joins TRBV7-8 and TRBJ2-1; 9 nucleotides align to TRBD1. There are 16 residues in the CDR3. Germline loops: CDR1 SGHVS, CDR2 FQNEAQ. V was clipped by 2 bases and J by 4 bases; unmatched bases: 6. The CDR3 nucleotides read TGTGCCAGCAGCTTATCGCCGGACAGGGGATACAATGAGCAGTTCTTC. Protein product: CASSLSPDRGYNEQFF.

The CDR3 loop is CASRPGTGKNNYGYTF. In nucleotides, the CDR3 is TGTGCCAGCAGGCCGGGGACAGGGAAAAATAACTATGGCTACACCTTC. The chain uses TRBV7-2 and TRBJ1-2; 9 bases are a match to TRBD1. The CDR3 consists of 16 residues. V lost 6 bases, J lost 1 base, and 9 bases stayed unmatched. The germline V gene has CDR1 SGHTA and CDR2 FQGNSA.

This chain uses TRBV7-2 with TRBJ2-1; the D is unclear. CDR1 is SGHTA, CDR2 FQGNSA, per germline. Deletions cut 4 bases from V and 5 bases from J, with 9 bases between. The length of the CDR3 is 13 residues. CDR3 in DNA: TGTGCCAGCAGCTCCACGTGGAACAATGAGCAGTTCTTC. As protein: CASSSTWNNEQFF. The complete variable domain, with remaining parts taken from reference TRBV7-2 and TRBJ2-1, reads GAGVSQSPSNKVTEKGKDVELRCDPISGHTALYWYRQSLGQGLEFLIYFQGNSAPDKSGLPSDRFSAERTGGSVSTLTIQRTQQEDSAVYLCASSSTWNNEQFFGPGTRLTVL.

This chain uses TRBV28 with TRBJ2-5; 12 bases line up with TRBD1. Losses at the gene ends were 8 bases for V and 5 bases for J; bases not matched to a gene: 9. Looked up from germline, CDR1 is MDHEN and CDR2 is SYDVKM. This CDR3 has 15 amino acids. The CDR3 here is CASHQGQGAWETQYF. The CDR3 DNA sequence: TGTGCCAGCCACCAGGGACAGGGGGCTTGGGAGACCCAGTACTTC.

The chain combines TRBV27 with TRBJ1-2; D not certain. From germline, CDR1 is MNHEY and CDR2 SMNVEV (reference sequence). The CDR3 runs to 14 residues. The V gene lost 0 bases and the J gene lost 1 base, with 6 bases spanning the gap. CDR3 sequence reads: CASSLSNGNYGYTF. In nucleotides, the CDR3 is TGTGCCAGCAGTTTATCGAACGGTAACTATGGCTACACCTTC.

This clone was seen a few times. The CDR3, as DNA: TGTGCCAGTTTAGGACGTAACGAGCAGTACTTC. Its translation is CASLGRNEQYF. This sequence joins TRBV25-1 and TRBJ2-7; D remains unclear. The CDR3 is made up of 11 amino acids. V was pared by 9 bases and J by 5 bases, with 11 bases between. Germline V gene data show CDR1 as MGHDK and CDR2 as SYGVNS.

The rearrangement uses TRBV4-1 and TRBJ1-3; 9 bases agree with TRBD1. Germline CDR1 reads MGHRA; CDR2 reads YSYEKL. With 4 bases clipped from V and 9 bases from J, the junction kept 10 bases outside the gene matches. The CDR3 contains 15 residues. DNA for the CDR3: TGCGCCAGCAGCCTAGCCGGGACAGGGATTGCCACCATATATTTT. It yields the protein CASSLAGTGIATIYF.

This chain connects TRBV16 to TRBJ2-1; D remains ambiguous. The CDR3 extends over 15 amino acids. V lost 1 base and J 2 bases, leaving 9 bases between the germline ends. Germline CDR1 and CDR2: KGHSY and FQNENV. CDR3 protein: CASSQFKGTYNEQFF. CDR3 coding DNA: TGTGCCAGCAGCCAATTTAAAGGAACCTACAATGAGCAGTTCTTC.

The CDR3 loop reads CASSLQGSGNTIYF. The CDR3 nucleotides read TGTGCCAGCAGTTTACAGGGATCTGGAAACACCATATATTTT. The chain is built from TRBV28 and TRBJ1-3; a weak D match, TRBD1 (5 bases). The CDR3 loop spans 14 amino acids. V was clipped by 2 bases and J by 1 base, with 6 bases between them. CDR1 and CDR2 (germline): MDHEN, SYDVKM.